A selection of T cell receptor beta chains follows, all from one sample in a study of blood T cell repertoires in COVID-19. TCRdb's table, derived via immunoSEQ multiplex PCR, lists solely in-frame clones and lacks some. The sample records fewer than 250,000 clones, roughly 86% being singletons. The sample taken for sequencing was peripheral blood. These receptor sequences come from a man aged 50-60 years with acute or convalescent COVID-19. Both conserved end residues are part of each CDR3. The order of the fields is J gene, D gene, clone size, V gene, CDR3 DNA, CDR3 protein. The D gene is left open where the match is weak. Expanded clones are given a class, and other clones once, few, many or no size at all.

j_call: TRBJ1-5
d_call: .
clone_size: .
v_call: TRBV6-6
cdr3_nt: TGTGCCAGCAGTTACGAGGGAGGCAATCAGCCCCAGCATTTT
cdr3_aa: CASSYEGGNQPQHF

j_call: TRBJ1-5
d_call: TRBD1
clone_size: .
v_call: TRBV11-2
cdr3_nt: TGTGCCAGCAGCCAATCAGGGGGTAGCAATCAGCCCCAGCATTTT
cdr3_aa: CASSQSGGSNQPQHF

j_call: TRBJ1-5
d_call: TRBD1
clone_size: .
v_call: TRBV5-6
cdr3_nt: TGTGCCAGCACCATAGGACAGGCGAGCAATCAGCCCCAGCATTTT
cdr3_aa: CASTIGQASNQPQHF

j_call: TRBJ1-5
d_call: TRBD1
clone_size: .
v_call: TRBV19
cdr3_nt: TGTGCCAGTAGTTTTACAGGGGGCGGTCAGCCCCAGCATTTT
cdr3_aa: CASSFTGGGQPQHF

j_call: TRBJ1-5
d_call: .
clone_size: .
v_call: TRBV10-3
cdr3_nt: TGTGCCATCAGTGAGTCGACAAGACAGCCCCAGCATTTT
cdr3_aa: CAISESTRQPQHF

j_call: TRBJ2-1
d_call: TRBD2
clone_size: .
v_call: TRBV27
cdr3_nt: TGTGCCAGCACTGAACCGGGACTAGCGAATGAGCAGTTCTTC
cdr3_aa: CASTEPGLANEQFF

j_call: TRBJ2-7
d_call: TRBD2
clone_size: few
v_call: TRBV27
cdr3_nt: TGTGCCAGCAGTTTGGCGGGAGTCTCCTACGAGCAGTACTTC
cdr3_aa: CASSLAGVSYEQYF

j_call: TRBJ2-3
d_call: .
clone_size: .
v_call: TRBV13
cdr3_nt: TGTGCCAGCAGCTTAGGGAGCGGGCTTGGAGATACGCAGTATTTT
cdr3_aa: CASSLGSGLGDTQYF

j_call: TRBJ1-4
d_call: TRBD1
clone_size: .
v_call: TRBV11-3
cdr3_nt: TGTGCCAGCAGCAAAAACAGGGGGCTGGCTGAAAAACTGTTTTTT
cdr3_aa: CASSKNRGLAEKLFF

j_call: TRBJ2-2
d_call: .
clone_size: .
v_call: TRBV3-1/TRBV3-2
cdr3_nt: TGTGCCAGCAGCCCCGGGTGGCAGCTCAACACCGGGGAGCTGTTTTTT
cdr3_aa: CASSPGWQLNTGELFF

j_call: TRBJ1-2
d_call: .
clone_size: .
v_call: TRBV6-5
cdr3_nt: TGTGCCAGCAGATTAAGCGACAGGTCCTACACCTTC
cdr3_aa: CASRLSDRSYTF

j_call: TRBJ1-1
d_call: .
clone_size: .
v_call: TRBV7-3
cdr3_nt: TGTGCCAGCAGCTTAGGGGTCAGGGGAATGAGGTTTATGAACACTGAAGCTTTCTTT
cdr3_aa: CASSLGVRGMRFMNTEAFF

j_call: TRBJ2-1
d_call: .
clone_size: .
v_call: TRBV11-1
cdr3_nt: TGTGCCAGCAGCCCCCATAGCGGCTCCTACAATGAGCAGTTCTTC
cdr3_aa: CASSPHSGSYNEQFF

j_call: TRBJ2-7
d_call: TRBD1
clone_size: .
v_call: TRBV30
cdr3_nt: TGTGCCTGGAGTGTAGGACAGGAAAATCACGAGCAGTACTTC
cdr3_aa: CAWSVGQENHEQYF

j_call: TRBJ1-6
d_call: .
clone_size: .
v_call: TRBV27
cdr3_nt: TGTGCCAGCAGTTTATCCCCTAATCCTATGGAGCGAGAGTCACCCCTCCACTTT
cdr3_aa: CASSLSPNPMERESPLHF

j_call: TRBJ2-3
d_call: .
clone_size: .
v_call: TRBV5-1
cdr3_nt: TGCGCCAGCAGCTTACAGCCCACAGATACGCAGTATTTT
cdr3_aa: CASSLQPTDTQYF

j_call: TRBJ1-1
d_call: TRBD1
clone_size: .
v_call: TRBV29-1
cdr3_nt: TGCAGCGTTTTGGGACAGGGGGCTGGCACTGAAGCTTTCTTT
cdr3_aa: CSVLGQGAGTEAFF

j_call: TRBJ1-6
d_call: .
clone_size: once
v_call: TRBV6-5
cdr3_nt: TGTGCCAGCAGTTTGCAGGGCATCGTAAATAATTCACCCCTCCACTTT
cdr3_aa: CASSLQGIVNNSPLHF

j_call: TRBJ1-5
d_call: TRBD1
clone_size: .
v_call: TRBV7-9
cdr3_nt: TGTGCCAGCAGCTTGGGGACAGCAAATCAGCCCCAGCATTTT
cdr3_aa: CASSLGTANQPQHF

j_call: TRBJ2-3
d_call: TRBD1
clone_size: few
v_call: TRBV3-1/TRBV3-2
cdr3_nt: TGTGCCAGCAGCCAAGAAGTTCCAGGACAGGGAGCAGATACGCAGTATTTT
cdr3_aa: CASSQEVPGQGADTQYF

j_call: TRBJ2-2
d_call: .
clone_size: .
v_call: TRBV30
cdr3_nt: TGTGCCTGGAGTGGCTCCAGGGATGGGGAGCTGTTTTTT
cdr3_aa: CAWSGSRDGELFF

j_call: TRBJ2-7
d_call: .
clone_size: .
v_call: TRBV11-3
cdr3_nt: TGTGCCAGCAGCTCACCGGGCCCGCGGGACTACGAGCAGTACTTC
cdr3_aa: CASSSPGPRDYEQYF

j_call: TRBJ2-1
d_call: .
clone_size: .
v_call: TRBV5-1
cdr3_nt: TGCGCCAGCAGGCGGGACGTCAATGAGCAGTTCTTC
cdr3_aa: CASRRDVNEQFF

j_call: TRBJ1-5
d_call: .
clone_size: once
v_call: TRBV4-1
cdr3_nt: TGCGCCAGCAGCCCCATCGACAGTCAGCCCCAGCATTTT
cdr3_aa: CASSPIDSQPQHF

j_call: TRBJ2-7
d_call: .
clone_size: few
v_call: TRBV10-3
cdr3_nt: TGTGCCATCAGTGAGCTTACAGGGACCTACGAGCAGTACTTC
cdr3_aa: CAISELTGTYEQYF

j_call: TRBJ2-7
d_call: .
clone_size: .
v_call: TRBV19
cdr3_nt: TGTGCCAGTAGTGCAATGACAGGAACCTACGAGCAGTACTTC
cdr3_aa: CASSAMTGTYEQYF

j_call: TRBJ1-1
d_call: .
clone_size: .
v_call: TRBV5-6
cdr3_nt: TGTGCCAGCAGCTTGGACACCTACACTGAAGCTTTCTTT
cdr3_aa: CASSLDTYTEAFF

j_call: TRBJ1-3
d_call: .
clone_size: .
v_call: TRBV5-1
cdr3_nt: TGCGCCAGCAGCTTGGGGCTCTCTGGAAACACCATATATTTT
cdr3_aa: CASSLGLSGNTIYF

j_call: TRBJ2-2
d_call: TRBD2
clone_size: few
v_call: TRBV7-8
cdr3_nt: TGTGCCAGCAGCTTAAATGGACTAGCGGGAGGAAAAGCCGGGGAGCTGTTTTTT
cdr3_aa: CASSLNGLAGGKAGELFF

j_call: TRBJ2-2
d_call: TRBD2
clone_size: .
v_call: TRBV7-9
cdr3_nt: TGTGCCAGCAGCCTGGGACTAGTCCCTTACACCGGGGAGCTGTTTTTT
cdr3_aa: CASSLGLVPYTGELFF

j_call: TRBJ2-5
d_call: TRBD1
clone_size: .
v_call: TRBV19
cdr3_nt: TGTGCCAGTAGTATGACGCAGGGGGCAATGGAGACCCAGTACTTC
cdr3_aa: CASSMTQGAMETQYF

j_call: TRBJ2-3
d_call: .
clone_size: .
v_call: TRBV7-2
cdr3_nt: TGTGCCAGCAGCTCTTACACAGATACGCAGTATTTT
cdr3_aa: CASSSYTDTQYF

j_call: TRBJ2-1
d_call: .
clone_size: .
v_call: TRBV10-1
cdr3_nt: TGCGCCAGCAGTGAAGACGGGAGCTACAATGAGCAGTTCTTC
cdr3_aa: CASSEDGSYNEQFF

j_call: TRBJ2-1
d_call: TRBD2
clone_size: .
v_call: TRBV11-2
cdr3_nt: TGTGCCAGCAGCCCCGGGACTATCACGAATGAGCAGTTCTTC
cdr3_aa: CASSPGTITNEQFF

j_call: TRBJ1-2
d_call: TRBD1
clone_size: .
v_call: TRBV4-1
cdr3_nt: TGCGCCAGCAGCCAACCTTGGACAGGGCATGGCTACACCTTC
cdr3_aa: CASSQPWTGHGYTF

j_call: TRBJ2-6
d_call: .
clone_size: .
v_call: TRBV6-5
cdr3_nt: TGTGCCAGCAGTCCGTCTCTTCTGGGGGCCAACGTCCTGACTTTC
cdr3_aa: CASSPSLLGANVLTF

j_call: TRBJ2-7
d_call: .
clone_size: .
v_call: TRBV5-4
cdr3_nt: TGTGCCAGCAGCTTTACGGGAGCTGGGGGAGGAGAGCAGTACTTC
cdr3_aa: CASSFTGAGGGEQYF

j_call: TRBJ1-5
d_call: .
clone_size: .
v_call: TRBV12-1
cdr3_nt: TGTGCCAGCAGCTACCCCCGTCGGGATGGGGATCAGCCCCAGCATTTT
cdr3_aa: CASSYPRRDGDQPQHF

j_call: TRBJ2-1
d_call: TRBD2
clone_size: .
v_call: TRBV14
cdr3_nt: TGTGCCAGCAGCCAGCGGGGGGCCTACAATGAGCAGTTCTTC
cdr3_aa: CASSQRGAYNEQFF

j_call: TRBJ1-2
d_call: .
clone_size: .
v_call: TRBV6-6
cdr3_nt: TGTGCCAGCAGTTACCCACGGGTGGCTAACTATGGCTACACCTTC
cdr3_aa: CASSYPRVANYGYTF

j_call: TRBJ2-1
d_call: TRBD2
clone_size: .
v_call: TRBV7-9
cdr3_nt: TGTGCCAGCAGCTTAGAAACTAGCGGGGGGGCCTACAATGAGCAGTTCTTC
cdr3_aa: CASSLETSGGAYNEQFF

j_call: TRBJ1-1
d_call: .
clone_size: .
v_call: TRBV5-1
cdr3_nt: TGCGCCAGCAGCTTGGGACAGTCTCCGAACACTGAAGCTTTCTTT
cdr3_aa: CASSLGQSPNTEAFF

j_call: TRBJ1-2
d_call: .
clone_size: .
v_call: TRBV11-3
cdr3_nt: TGTGCCAGCAGCAGCGGGGCAGGCTACACCTTC
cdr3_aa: CASSSGAGYTF

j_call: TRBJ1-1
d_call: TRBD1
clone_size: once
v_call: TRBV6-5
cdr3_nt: TGTGCCAGCAGGGGACAGGGGATTGAAGCTTTCTTT
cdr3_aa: CASRGQGIEAFF

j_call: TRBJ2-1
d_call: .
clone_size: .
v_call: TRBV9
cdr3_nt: TGTGCCAGCAGCCCAGGAGGGAGCTCCTACAATGAGCAGTTCTTC
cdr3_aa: CASSPGGSSYNEQFF

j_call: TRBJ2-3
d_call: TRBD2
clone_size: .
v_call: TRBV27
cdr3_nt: TGTGCCAGCAGTTTCAGCGGGGTGATCACAGATACGCAGTATTTT
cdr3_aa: CASSFSGVITDTQYF

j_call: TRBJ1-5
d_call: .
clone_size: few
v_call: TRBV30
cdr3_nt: TGTGCCTGGAGTGTACGCTCAACTAATCAGCCCCAGCATTTT
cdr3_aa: CAWSVRSTNQPQHF

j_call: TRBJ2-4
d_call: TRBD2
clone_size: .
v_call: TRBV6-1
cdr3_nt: TGTGCCAGCAGTGAAGCTCCAGCGGGGGGAAACATTCAGTACTTC
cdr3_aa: CASSEAPAGGNIQYF

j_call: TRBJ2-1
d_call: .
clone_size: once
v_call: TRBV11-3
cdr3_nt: TGTGCCAGCAGCACCCGACAGACGAGCTCCTACAATGAGCAGTTCTTC
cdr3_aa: CASSTRQTSSYNEQFF

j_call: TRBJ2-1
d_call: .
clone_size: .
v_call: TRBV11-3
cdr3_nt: TGTGCCAGCAGCTTAGATCAGGGAAATGAGCAGTTCTTC
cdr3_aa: CASSLDQGNEQFF

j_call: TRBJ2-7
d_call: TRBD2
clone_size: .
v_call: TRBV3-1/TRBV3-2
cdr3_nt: TGTGCCAGCAGCCCCTCCCGAGCGGGACCAACCTACGAGCAGTACTTC
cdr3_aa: CASSPSRAGPTYEQYF

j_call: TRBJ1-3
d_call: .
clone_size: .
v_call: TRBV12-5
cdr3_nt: TGTGCTAGTGGCACGGTAACGGGAGGGAGACTGGGCTACTCTGGAAACACCATATATTTT
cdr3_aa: CASGTVTGGRLGYSGNTIYF

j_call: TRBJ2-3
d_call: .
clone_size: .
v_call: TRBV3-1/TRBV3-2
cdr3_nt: TGTGCCAGCAGCACAACAGATACGCAGTATTTT
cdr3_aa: CASSTTDTQYF

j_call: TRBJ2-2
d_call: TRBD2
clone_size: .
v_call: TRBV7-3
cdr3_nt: TGTGCCAGCAGCCGACGTAGTAGCGGGGGAACGAACACCGGGGAGCTGTTTTTT
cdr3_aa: CASSRRSSGGTNTGELFF